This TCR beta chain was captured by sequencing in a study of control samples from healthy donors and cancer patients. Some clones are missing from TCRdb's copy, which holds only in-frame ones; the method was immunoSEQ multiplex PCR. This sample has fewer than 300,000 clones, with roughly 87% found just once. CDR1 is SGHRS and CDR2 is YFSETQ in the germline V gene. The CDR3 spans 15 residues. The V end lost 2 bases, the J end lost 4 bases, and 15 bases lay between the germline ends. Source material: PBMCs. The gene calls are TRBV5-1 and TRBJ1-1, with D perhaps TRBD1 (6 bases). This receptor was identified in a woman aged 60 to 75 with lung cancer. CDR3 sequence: CASSFDTGSATEAFF. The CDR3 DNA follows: TGCGCCAGCAGCTTTGATACAGGGTCGGCCACTGAAGCTTTCTTT.